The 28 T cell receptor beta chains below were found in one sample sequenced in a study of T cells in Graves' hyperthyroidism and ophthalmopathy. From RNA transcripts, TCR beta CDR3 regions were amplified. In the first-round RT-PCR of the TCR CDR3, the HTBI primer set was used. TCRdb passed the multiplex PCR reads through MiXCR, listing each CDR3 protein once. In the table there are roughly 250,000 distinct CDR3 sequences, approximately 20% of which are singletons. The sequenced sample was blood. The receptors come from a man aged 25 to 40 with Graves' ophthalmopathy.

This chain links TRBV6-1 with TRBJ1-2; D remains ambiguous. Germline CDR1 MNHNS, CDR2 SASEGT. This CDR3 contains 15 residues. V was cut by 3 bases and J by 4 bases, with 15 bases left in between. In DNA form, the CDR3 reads TGTGCCAGCAGTGAGCCAGGAGTCGTCTTCTATGGCTACACCTTC. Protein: CASSEPGVVFYGYTF.

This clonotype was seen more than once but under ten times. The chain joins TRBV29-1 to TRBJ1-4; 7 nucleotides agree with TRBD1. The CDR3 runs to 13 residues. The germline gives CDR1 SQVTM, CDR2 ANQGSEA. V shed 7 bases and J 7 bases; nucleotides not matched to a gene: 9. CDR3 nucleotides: TGCAGCGCTGGAGGGACAGCGGGTGAAAAACTGTTTTTT. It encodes CSAGGTAGEKLFF.

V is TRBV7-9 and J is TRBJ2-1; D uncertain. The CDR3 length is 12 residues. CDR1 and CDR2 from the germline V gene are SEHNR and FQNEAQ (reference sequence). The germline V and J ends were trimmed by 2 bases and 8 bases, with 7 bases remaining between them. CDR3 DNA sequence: TGTGCCAGCAGCTTAACGCAGGATGAGCAGTTCTTC. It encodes CASSLTQDEQFF.

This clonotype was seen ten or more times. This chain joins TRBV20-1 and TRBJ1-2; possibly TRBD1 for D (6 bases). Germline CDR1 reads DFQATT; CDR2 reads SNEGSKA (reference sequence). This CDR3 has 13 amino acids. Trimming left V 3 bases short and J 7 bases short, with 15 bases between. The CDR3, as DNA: TGCAGTGCTAGGACCAGGGGAGTAGGTGGCTACACCTTC. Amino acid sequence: CSARTRGVGGYTF.

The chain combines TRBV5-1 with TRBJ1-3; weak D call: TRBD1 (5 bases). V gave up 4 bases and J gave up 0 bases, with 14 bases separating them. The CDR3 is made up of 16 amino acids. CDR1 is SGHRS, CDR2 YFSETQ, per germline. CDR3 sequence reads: CASSAGLTSSGNTIYF. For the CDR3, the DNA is TGCGCCAGCAGCGCGGGACTTACGAGCTCTGGAAACACCATATATTTT.

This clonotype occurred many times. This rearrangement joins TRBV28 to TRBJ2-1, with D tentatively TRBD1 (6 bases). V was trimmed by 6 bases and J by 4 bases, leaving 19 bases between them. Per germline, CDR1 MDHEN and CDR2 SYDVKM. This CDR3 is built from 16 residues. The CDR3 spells CASSVIGLTGYNEQFF. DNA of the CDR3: TGTGCCAGCAGCGTTATAGGACTGACAGGTTACAATGAGCAGTTCTTC.

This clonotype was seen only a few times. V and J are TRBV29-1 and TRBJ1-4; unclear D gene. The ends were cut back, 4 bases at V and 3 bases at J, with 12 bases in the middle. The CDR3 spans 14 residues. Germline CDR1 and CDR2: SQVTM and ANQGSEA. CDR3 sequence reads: CSVVLSGANEKLFF. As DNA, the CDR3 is TGCAGCGTTGTACTCAGCGGAGCTAATGAAAAACTGTTTTTT.

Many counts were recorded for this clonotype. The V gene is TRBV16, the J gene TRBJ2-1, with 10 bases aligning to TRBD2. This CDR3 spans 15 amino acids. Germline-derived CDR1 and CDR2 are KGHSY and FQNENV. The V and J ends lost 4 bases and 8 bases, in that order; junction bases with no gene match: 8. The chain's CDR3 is CASSRQAGGGDEQFF. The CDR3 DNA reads TGTGCCAGCAGCCGCCAAGCGGGAGGGGGAGATGAGCAGTTCTTC.

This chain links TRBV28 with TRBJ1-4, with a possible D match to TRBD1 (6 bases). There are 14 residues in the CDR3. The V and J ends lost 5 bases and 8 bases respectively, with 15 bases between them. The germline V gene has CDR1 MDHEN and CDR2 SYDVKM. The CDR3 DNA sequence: TGTGCCAGCAGTCCCGTGCAGGGGAGGGAAAAACTGTTTTTT. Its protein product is CASSPVQGREKLFF.

In nucleotides, the CDR3 is TGTGCCAGCAGCTTGGATGGGATTTCTGGCGGCTACGAGCAGTACTTC. It specifies CASSLDGISGGYEQYF. The V and J genes are TRBV5-6 and TRBJ2-7, with no clear D. V was cut by 0 bases and J by 3 bases, with 16 bases left in between. The CDR3 is made up of 16 amino acids. The germline gives CDR1 SGHDT, CDR2 YYEEEE.

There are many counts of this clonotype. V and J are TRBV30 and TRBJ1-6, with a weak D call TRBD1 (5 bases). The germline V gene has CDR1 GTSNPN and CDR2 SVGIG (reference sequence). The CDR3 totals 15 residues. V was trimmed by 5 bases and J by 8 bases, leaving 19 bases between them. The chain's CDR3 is CAWGRGAGRDSPLHF. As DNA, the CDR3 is TGTGCCTGGGGACGTGGCGCAGGGAGGGATTCACCCCTCCACTTT.

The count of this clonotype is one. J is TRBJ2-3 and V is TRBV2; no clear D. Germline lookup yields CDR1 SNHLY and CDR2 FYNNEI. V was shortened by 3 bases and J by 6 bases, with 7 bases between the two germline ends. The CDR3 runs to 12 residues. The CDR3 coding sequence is TGTGCCAGCAGTGACGGGCGTGATACGCAGTATTTT. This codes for CASSDGRDTQYF.

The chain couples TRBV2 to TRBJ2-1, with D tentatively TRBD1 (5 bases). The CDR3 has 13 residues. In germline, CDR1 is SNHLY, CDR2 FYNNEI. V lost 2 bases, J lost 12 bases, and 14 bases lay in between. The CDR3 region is CASSERIIGVQFF. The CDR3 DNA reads TGTGCCAGCAGTGAAAGGATCATAGGGGTGCAGTTCTTC. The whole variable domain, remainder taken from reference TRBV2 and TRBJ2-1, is EPEVTQTPSHQVTQMGQEVILRCVPISNHLYFYWYRQILGQKVEFLVSFYNNEISEKSEIFDDQFSVERPDGSNFTLKIRSTKLEDSAMYFCASSERIIGVQFFGPGTRLTVL.

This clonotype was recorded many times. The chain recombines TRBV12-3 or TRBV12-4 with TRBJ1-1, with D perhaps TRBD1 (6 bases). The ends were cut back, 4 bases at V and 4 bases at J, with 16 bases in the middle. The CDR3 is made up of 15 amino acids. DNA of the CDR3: TGTGCCAGCAGTTGGGGGCGCGGGGGTGGCACTGAAGCTTTCTTT. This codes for CASSWGRGGGTEAFF.

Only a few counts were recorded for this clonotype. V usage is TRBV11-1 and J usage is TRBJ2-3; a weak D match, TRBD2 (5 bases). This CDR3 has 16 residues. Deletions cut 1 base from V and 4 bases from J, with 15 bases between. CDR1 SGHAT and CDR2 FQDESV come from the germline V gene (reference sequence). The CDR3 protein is CASSLEGFAGADTQYF. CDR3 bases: TGTGCCAGCAGCTTAGAAGGTTTCGCGGGCGCAGATACGCAGTATTTT.

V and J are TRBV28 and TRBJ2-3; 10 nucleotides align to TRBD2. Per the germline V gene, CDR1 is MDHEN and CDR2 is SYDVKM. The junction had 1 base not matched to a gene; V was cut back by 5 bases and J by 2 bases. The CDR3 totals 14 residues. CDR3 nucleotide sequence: TGTGCCAGCAGTGGGACTAGCGCCACAGATACGCAGTATTTT. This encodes CASSGTSATDTQYF.

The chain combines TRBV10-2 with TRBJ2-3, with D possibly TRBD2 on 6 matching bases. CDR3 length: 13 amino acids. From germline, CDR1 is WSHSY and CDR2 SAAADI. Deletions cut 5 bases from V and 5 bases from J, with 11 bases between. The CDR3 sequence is CASSPGVGDTQYF. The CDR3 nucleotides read TGCGCCAGCAGTCCGGGGGTGGGAGATACGCAGTATTTT.

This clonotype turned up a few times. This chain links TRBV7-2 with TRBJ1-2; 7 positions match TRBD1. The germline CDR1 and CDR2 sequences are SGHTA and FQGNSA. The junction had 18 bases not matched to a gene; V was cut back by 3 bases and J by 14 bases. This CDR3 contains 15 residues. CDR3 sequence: CASSFTRDRVMLDTF. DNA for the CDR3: TGTGCCAGCAGCTTCACCCGAGACAGGGTTATGTTGGATACCTTC.

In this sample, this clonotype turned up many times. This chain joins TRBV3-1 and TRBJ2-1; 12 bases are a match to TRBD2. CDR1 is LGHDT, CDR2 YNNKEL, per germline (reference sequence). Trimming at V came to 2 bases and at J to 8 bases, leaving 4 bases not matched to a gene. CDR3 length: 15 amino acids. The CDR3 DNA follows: TGTGCCAGCAGCCAACGACTAGCGGGAGTGGATGAGCAGTTCTTC. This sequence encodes CASSQRLAGVDEQFF.

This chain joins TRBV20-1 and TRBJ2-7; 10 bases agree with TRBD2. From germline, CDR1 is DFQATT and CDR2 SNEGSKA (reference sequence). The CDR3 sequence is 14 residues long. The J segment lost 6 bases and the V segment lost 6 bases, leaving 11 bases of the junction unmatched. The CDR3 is CSATTGASGSEQYF. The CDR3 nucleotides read TGCAGTGCCACCACTGGGGCTAGCGGGAGCGAGCAGTACTTC.

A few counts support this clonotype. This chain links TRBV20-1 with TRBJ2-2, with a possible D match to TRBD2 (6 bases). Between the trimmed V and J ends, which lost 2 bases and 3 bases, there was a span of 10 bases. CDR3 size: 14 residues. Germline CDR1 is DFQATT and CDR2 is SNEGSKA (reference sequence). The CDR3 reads CSARTRGYTGELFF. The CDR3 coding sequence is TGCAGTGCTAGAACCCGGGGGTACACCGGGGAGCTGTTTTTT.

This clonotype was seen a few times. The CDR3 loop is CASSGGTQQAFF. The CDR3 DNA reads as TGTGCCAGCAGTGGGGGGACTCAACAAGCTTTCTTT. The chain employs TRBV6-1 and TRBJ1-1; D may be TRBD1 (5 bases). The CDR3 covers 12 residues. The germline V gene encodes CDR1 MNHNS and CDR2 SASEGT. Trimming removed 4 bases from V and 9 bases from J, with 12 bases in between.

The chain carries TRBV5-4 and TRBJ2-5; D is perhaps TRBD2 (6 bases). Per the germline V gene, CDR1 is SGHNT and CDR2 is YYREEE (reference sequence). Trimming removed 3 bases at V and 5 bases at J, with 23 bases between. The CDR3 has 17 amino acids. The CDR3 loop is CASSSEAARSGGETQYF. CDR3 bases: TGTGCCAGCAGCTCAGAGGCGGCGAGGTCTGGAGGGGAGACCCAGTACTTC.

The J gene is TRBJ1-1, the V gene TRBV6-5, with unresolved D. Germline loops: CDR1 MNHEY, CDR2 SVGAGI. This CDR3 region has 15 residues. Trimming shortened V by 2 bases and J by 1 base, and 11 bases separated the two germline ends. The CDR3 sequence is CASSYEGRKNTEAFF. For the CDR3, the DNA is TGTGCCAGCAGTTACGAAGGGAGGAAGAACACTGAAGCTTTCTTT.

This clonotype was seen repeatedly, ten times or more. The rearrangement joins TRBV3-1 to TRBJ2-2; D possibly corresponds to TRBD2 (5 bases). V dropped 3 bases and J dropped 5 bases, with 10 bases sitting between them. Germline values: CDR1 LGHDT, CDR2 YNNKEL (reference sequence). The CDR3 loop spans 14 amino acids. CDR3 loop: CASSQAWRTGELFF. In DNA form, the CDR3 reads TGTGCCAGCAGCCAGGCCTGGAGGACCGGGGAGCTGTTTTTT.

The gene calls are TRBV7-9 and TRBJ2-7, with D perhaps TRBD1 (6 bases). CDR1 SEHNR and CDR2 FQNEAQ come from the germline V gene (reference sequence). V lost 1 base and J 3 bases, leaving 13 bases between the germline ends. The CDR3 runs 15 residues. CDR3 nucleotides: TGTGCCAGCAGCTTAGGGGGGACAACCCGCTACGAGCAGTACTTC. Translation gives CASSLGGTTRYEQYF.

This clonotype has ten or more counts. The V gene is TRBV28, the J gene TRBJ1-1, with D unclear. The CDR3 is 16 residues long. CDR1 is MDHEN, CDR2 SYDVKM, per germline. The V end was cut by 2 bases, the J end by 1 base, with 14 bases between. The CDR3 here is CASSLSAAGKNTEAFF. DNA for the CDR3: TGTGCCAGCAGTTTAAGTGCGGCAGGAAAGAACACTGAAGCTTTCTTT.

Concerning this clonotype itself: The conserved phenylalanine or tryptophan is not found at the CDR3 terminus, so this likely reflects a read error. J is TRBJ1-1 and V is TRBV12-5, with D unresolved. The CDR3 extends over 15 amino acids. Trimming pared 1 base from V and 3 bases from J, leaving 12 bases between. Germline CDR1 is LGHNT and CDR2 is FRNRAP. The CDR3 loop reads CASGLGFSGYTEAFS. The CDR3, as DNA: TGTGCTAGTGGTTTGGGGTTTTCGGGATACACTGAAGCTTTCTCT.